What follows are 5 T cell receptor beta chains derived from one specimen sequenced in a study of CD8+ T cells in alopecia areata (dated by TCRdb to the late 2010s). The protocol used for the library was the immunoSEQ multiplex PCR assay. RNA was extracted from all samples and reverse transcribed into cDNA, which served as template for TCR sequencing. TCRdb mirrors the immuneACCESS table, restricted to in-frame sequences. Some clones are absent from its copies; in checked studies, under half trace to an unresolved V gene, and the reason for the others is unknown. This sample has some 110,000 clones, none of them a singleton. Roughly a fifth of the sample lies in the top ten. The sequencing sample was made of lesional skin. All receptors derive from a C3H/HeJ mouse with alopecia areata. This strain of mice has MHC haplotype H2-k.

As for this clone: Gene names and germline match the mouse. The CDR3 is CASSSTSSQNTLYF. Partial CDR3 DNA: TGTGCAAGCAGTTCTACATCTAGTCAAAAC. The rearrangement links TRBV16 to TRBJ2-4; the D is unclear. The read stops 4 residues short of the end of the CDR3; the missing end is completed from the germline J gene. CDR1 SGHSA and CDR2 FRNQAP come from the germline V gene. V was shortened by 6 bases and J by 0 bases, with 10 bases between the two germline ends. The CDR3 runs to 14 residues.

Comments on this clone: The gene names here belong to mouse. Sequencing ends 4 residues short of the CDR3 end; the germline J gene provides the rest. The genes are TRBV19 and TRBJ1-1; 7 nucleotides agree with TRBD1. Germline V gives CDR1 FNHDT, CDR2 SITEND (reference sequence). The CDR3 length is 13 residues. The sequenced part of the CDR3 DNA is TGTGCCAGCAGTATAGGACAGGGTGGA. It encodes CASSIGQGG. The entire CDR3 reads CASSIGQGGEVFF.

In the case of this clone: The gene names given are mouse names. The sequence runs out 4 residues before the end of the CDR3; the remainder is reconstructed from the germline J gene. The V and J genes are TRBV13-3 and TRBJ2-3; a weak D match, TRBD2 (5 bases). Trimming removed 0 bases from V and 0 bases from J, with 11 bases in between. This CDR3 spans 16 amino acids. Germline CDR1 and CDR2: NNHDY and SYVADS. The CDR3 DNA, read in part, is TGTGCCAGCAGTGATGCAGTCTGGACTAGTGCAGAA. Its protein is CASSDAVWTSAE. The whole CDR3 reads CASSDAVWTSAETLYF.

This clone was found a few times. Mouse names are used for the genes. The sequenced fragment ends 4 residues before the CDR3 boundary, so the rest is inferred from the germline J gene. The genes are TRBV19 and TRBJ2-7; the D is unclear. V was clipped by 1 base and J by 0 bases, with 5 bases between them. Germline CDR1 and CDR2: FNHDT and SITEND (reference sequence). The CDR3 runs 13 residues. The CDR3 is CASSISDSYEQYF. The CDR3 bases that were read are TGTGCCAGCAGTATATCTGACTCCTAT.

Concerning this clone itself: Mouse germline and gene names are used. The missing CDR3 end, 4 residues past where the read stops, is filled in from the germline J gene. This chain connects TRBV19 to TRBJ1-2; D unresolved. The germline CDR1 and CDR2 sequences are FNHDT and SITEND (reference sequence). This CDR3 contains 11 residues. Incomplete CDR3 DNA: TGTGCCAGCAGAACTTCCCTC. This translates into CASRTSL. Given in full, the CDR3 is CASRTSLDYTF.